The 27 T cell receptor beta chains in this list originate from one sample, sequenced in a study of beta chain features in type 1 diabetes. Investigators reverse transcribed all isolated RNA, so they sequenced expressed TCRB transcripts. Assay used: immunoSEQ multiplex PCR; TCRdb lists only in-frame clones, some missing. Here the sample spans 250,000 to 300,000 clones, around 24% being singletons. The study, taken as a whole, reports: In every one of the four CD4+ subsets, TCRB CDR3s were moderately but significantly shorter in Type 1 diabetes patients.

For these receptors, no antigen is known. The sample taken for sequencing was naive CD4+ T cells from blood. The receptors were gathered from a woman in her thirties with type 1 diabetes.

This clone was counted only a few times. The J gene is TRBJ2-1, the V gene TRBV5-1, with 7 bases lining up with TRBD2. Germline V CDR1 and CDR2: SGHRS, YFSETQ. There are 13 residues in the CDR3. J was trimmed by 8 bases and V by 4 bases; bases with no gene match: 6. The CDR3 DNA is TGCGCCAGCAGCGGGGTCGCGGGGGATGAGCAGTTCTTC. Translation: CASSGVAGDEQFF.

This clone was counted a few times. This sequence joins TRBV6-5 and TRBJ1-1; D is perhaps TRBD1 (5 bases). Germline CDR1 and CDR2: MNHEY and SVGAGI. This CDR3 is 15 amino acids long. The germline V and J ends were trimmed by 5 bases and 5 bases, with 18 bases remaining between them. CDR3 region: CASSRVTNGGTEAFF. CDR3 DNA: TGTGCCAGCAGTAGAGTAACGAACGGGGGTACTGAAGCTTTCTTT.

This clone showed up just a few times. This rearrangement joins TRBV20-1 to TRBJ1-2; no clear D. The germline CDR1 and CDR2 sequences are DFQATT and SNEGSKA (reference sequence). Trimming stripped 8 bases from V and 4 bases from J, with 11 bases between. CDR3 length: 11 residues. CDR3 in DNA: TGCAGTACCCCGGGGTCCTATGGCTACACCTTC. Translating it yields CSTPGSYGYTF.

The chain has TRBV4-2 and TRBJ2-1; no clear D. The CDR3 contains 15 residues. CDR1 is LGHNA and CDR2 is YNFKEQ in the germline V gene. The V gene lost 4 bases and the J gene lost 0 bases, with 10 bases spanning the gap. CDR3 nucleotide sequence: TGTGCCAGCAGCCCAATCACGAGCTCCTACAATGAGCAGTTCTTC. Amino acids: CASSPITSSYNEQFF.

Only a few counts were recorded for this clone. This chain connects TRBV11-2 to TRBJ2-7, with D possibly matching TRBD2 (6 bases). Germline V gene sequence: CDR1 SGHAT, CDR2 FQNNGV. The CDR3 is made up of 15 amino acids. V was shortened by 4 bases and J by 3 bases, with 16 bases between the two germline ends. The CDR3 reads CASSSLRRAGYEQYF. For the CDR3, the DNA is TGTGCCAGCAGCTCTCTGCGGAGGGCTGGCTACGAGCAGTACTTC.

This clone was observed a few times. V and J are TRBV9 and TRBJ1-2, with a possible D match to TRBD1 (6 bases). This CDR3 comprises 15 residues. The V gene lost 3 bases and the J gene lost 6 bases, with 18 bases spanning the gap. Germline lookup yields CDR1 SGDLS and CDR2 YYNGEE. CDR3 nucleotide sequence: TGTGCCAGCAGCGGAACCCAACAGGGCGCGGATGGCTACACCTTC. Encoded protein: CASSGTQQGADGYTF.

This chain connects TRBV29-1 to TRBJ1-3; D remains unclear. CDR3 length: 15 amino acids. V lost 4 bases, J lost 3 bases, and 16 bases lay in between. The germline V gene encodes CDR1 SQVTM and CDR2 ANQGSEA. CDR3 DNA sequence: TGCAGCGTTGGCTTTGAGGCGCTGAATGGAAACACCATATATTTT. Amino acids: CSVGFEALNGNTIYF.

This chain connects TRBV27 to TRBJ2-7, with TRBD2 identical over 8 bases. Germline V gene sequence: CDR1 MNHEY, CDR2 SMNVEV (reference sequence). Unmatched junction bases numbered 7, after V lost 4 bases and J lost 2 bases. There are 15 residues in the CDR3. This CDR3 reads CASSSPGLGAYEQYF. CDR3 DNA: TGTGCCAGCAGTTCGCCGGGACTAGGGGCCTACGAGCAGTACTTC.

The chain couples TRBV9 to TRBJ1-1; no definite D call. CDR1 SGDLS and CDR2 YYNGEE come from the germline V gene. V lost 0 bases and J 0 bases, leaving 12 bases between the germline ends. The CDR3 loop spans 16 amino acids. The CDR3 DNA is TGTGCCAGCAGCGTAGTATCACCTACGGTGAACACTGAAGCTTTCTTT. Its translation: CASSVVSPTVNTEAFF.

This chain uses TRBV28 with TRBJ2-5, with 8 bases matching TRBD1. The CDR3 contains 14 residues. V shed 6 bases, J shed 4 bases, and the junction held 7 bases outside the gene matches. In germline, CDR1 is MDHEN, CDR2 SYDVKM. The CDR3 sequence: CASRDRGARETQYF. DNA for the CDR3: TGTGCCAGCAGAGACAGGGGTGCAAGAGAGACCCAGTACTTC.

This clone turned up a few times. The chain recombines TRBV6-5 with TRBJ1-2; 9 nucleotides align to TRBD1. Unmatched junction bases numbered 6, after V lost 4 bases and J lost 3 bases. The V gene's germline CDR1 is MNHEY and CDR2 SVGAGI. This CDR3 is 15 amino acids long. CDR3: CASSFPDRGHYGYTF. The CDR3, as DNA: TGTGCCAGCAGTTTCCCGGACAGGGGCCACTATGGCTACACCTTC.

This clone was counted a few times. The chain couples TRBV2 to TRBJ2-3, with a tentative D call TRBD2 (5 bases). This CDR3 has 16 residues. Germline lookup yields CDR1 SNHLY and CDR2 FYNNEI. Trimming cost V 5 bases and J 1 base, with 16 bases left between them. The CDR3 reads CASSPPGLLGTDTQYF. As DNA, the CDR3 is TGTGCCAGCAGTCCTCCCGGACTGCTAGGCACAGATACGCAGTATTTT. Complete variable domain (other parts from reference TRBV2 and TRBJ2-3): EPEVTQTPSHQVTQMGQEVILRCVPISNHLYFYWYRQILGQKVEFLVSFYNNEISEKSEIFDDQFSVERPDGSNFTLKIRSTKLEDSAMYFCASSPPGLLGTDTQYFGPGTRLTVL.

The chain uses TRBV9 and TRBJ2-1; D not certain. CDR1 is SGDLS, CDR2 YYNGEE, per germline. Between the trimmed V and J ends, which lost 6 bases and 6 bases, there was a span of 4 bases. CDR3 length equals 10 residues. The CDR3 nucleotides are TGTGCCAGCATGAGCAATGAGCAGTTCTTC. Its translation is CASMSNEQFF.

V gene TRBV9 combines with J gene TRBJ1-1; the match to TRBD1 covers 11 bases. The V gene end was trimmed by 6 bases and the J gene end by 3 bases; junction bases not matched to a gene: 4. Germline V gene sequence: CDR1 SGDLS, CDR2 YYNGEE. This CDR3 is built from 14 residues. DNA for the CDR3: TGTGCCAGCACGGGACAGGGGGGGCACACTGAAGCTTTCTTT. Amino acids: CASTGQGGHTEAFF. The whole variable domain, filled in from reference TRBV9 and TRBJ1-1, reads DSGVTQTPKHLITATGQRVTLRCSPRSGDLSVYWYQQSLDQGLQFLIQYYNGEERAKGNILERFSAQQFPDLHSELNLSSLELGDSALYFCASTGQGGHTEAFFGQGTRLTVV.

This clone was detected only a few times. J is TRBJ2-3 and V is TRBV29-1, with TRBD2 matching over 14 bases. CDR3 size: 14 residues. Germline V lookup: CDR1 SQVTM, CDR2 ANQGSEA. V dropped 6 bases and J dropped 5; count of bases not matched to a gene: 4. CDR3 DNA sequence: TGCAGCGTCACGGGACTAGCGGGAGTAGATACGCAGTATTTT. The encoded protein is CSVTGLAGVDTQYF.

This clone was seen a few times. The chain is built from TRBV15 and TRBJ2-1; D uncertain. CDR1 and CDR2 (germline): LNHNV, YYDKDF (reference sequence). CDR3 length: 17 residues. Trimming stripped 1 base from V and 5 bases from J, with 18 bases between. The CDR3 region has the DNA TGTGCCACCAGCAGAGTACGGTCCACATTTGCGGACAATGAGCAGTTCTTC. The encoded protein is CATSRVRSTFADNEQFF.

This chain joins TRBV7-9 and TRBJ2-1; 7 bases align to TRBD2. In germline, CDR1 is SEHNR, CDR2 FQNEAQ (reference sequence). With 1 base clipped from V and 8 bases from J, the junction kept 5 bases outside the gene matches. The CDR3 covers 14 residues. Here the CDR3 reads CASSLVETSDEQFF. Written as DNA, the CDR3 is TGTGCCAGCAGCTTAGTGGAAACTAGCGATGAGCAGTTCTTC.

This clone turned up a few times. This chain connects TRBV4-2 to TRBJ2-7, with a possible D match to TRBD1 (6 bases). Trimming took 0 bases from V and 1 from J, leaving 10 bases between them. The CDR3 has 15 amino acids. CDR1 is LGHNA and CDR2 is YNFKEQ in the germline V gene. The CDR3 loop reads CASSQEGTPSYEQYF. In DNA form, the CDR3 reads TGTGCCAGCAGCCAAGAAGGGACACCATCCTACGAGCAGTACTTC.

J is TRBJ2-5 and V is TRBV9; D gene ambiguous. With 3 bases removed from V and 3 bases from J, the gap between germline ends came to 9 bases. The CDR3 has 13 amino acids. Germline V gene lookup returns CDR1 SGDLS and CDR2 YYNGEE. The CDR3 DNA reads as TGTGCCAGCAGCGGTACTACGGAAGAGACCCAGTACTTC. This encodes CASSGTTEETQYF. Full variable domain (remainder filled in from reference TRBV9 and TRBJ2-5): DSGVTQTPKHLITATGQRVTLRCSPRSGDLSVYWYQQSLDQGLQFLIQYYNGEERAKGNILERFSAQQFPDLHSELNLSSLELGDSALYFCASSGTTEETQYFGPGTRLLVL.

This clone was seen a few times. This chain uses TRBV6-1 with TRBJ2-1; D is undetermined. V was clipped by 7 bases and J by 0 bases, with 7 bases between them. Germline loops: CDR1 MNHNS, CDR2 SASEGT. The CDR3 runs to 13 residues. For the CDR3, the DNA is TGTGCCAGCAAAAGGAGCTCCTACAATGAGCAGTTCTTC. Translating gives CASKRSSYNEQFF.

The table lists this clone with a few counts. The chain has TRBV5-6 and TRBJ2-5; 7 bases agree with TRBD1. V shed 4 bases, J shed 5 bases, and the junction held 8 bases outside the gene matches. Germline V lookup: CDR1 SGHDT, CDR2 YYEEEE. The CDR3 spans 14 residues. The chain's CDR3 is CASSSKGAGETQYF. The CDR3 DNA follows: TGTGCCAGCAGCAGCAAGGGGGCAGGGGAGACCCAGTACTTC.

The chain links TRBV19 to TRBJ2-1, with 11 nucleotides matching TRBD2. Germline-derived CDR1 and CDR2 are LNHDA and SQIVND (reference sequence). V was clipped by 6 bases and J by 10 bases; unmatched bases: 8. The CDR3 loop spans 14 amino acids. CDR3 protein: CASSRGLAAREQFF. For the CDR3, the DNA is TGTGCCAGTAGCCGGGGACTAGCGGCCCGGGAGCAGTTCTTC. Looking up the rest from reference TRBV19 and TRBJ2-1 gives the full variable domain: DGGITQSPKYLFRKEGQNVTLSCEQNLNHDAMYWYRQDPGQGLRLIYYSQIVNDFQKGDIAEGYSVSREKKESFPLTVTSAQKNPTAFYLCASSRGLAAREQFFGPGTRLTVL.

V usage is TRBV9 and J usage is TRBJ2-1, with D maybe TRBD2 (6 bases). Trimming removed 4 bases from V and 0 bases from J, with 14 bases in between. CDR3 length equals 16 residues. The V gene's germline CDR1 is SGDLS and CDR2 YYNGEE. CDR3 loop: CASSSQAGSSYNEQFF. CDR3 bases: TGTGCCAGCAGCTCCCAAGCGGGTAGCTCCTACAATGAGCAGTTCTTC. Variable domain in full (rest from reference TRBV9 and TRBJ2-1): DSGVTQTPKHLITATGQRVTLRCSPRSGDLSVYWYQQSLDQGLQFLIQYYNGEERAKGNILERFSAQQFPDLHSELNLSSLELGDSALYFCASSSQAGSSYNEQFFGPGTRLTVL.

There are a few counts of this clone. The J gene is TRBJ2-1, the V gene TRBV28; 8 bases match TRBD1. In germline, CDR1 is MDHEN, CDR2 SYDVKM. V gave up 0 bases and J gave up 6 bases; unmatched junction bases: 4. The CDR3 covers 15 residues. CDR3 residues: CASSLWDRVANEQFF. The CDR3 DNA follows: TGTGCCAGCAGTTTATGGGACAGGGTAGCCAATGAGCAGTTCTTC. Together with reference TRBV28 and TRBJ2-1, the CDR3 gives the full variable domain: DVKVTQSSRYLVKRTGEKVFLECVQDMDHENMFWYRQDPGLGLRLIYFSYDVKMKEKGDIPEGYSVSREKKERFSLILESASTNQTSMYLCASSLWDRVANEQFFGPGTRLTVL.

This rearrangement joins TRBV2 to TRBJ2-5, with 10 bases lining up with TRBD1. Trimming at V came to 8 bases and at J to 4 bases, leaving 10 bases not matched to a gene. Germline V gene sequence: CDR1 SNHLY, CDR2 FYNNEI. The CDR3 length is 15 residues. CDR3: CASVTGTGAAETQYF. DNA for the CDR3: TGTGCCAGCGTTACCGGGACAGGGGCGGCAGAGACCCAGTACTTC.

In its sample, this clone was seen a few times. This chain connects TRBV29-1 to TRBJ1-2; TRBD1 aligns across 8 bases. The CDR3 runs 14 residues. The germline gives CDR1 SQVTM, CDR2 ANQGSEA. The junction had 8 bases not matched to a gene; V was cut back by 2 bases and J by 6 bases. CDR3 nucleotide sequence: TGCAGCGTTGAAAAGGCAGGGGGCGTGCATGGCTACACCTTC. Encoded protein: CSVEKAGGVHGYTF.

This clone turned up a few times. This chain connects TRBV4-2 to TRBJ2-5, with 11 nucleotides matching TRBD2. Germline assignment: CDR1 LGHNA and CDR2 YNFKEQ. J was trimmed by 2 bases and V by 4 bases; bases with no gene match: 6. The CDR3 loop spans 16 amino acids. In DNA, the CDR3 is TGTGCCAGCAGCCGCGAACTAGCGGGAGATCAAGAGACCCAGTACTTC. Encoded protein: CASSRELAGDQETQYF.